These T cell receptor beta chains were read from a single sample in a study of CD8+ T cells in alopecia areata. TCRdb's table, derived via immunoSEQ multiplex PCR, lists solely in-frame clones and lacks some. This sample has a few hundred thousand clones, with roughly two fifths found just once. Sequencing was performed on CD4+ T cells sorted from blood, taken around week 30, from a patient treated with tofacitinib. These receptors were collected from a human donor with alopecia areata. Each CDR3 is given with its conserved first and last residue. D genes are given only for firm matches. The size field is filled for only some rows; it gives once, few, many or a size class.

J gene | D gene | clone size | V gene | CDR3 DNA | CDR3 protein
TRBJ2-6 | - | few | TRBV6-5 | TGTGCCAGCAGTTACAAGGGAGCTGGGGCCAACGTCCTGACTTTC | CASSYKGAGANVLTF
TRBJ2-5 | - | - | TRBV19 | TGTGCCAGTAGTATTTGGCGGGAAGAGACCCAGTACTTC | CASSIWREETQYF
TRBJ1-5 | - | - | TRBV6-6 | TGTGCCAGCAGTTACGGCAGGGAGAACAATCAGCCCCAGCATTTT | CASSYGRENNQPQHF
TRBJ2-1 | TRBD1 | - | TRBV6-5 | TGTGCCAGCAGTTTCCGGGACAGGGGAAAGAATGAGCAGTTCTTC | CASSFRDRGKNEQFF
TRBJ2-6 | - | few | TRBV7-2 | TGTGCCAGCAGCTTAGAGCCTGGGGCCAACGTCCTGACTTTC | CASSLEPGANVLTF
TRBJ1-5 | - | - | TRBV29-1 | TGCAGCGTGGGGGGCGCAGGGCCCCAGCATTTT | CSVGGAGPQHF
TRBJ2-1 | TRBD2 | few | TRBV5-1 | TGCGCCAGCATACCGCCGGGACTAGAGGGTGGCGAGCAGTTCTTC | CASIPPGLEGGEQFF
TRBJ2-5 | - | - | TRBV19 | TGTGCCAGCGGGGCTACGGAGACCCAGTACTTC | CASGATETQYF
TRBJ2-1 | - | - | TRBV4-2 | TGTGCCAGCAGCCCTGGGTGGGTGGAGGGGAAGGGCGTTAGCAATGAGCAGTTCTTC | CASSPGWVEGKGVSNEQFF
TRBJ2-3 | TRBD2 | - | TRBV5-1 | TGCGCCGGCGCCTTTGGACTAGCCGGAGATACGCAGTATTTT | CAGAFGLAGDTQYF
TRBJ2-1 | - | few | TRBV6-5 | TGTGCCAGCAGCCAATACCGGGACTTGGGTGAGCAGTTCTTC | CASSQYRDLGEQFF
TRBJ2-7 | - | - | TRBV6-5 | TGTGCCAGCAGTTCCGGTACCGAGCAGTACTTC | CASSSGTEQYF
TRBJ2-1 | TRBD1 | once | TRBV27 | TGTGCCAGCAGACCGGGACAGGGTAACAATGATGAGCAGTTCTTC | CASRPGQGNNDEQFF
TRBJ2-7 | - | - | TRBV6-5 | TGTGCCAGCAGTTCCCAATACGAGCAGTACTTC | CASSSQYEQYF
TRBJ2-6 | - | - | TRBV11-2 | TGTGCCAGCAGCCCACGGGAAGCTGGGGCCAACGTCCTGACTTTC | CASSPREAGANVLTF
TRBJ2-1 | - | - | TRBV27 | TGTGCCAGCAGTTTATATCTAGGCCCGGGGACACTACAGAATGAGCAGTTCTTC | CASSLYLGPGTLQNEQFF
TRBJ2-5 | TRBD2 | - | TRBV30 | TGTGCCTGGACCCCGGGACTAGCGACAACCCTCGGGGAGACCCAGTACTTC | CAWTPGLATTLGETQYF
TRBJ1-2 | - | - | TRBV7-9 | TGTGCCAGCAGCTTAGCGGAAGCCTCTGGCTACACCTTC | CASSLAEASGYTF
TRBJ2-2 | - | few | TRBV14 | TGTGCCAGCAGCCAGTGGATCACCGGGGAGCTGTTTTTT | CASSQWITGELFF
TRBJ2-1 | TRBD1 | - | TRBV9 | TGTGCCAGCAGCGTAGTGGGACAGGGGTCCAATGAGCAGTTCTTC | CASSVVGQGSNEQFF
TRBJ1-5 | TRBD1 | few | TRBV10-3 | TGTGCCTCAAACCAACAGGGGGGGAGTCAGCCCCAGCATTTT | CASNQQGGSQPQHF
TRBJ1-1 | - | once | TRBV30 | TGTGCCTGGACCCGTTCGGCTGAGGGGGCTTTCTTT | CAWTRSAEGAFF
TRBJ2-1 | TRBD2 | few | TRBV7-9 | TGTGCCAGCAGCCGAGGGACTAGGAATGAGCAGTTCTTC | CASSRGTRNEQFF
TRBJ2-7 | TRBD2 | few | TRBV19 | TGTGCCAGTAGCACTAGCGGGGCGACCTACGAGCAGTACTTC | CASSTSGATYEQYF
TRBJ1-4 | - | - | TRBV30 | TGTGCCTGGAGCTGGGGGAGTCTTGAAAAACTGTTTTTT | CAWSWGSLEKLFF
TRBJ2-5 | - | - | TRBV5-4 | TGTGCCAGCAGCGAGCAACTAGGCCGAGGGGAGACCCAGTACTTC | CASSEQLGRGETQYF
TRBJ2-1 | TRBD2 | - | TRBV6-1 | TGTGCCAGCAGTGTTCTTTTTACCGGGACTAGCGGGAGCCATGAGCAGTTCTTC | CASSVLFTGTSGSHEQFF
TRBJ2-7 | TRBD2 | - | TRBV4-1 | TGCGCCAGCAGCCAAGTTACTAGCGGGAGGTCCACCTACGAGCAGTACTTC | CASSQVTSGRSTYEQYF
TRBJ2-3 | - | few | TRBV9 | TGTGCCAGCAGCTCCTCGGGCACAGATACGCAGTATTTT | CASSSSGTDTQYF
TRBJ2-2 | - | - | TRBV25-1 | TGTGCCAGCAGTGAAGCCTCGAACACCGGGGAGCTGTTTTTT | CASSEASNTGELFF
TRBJ2-3 | TRBD2 | - | TRBV10-3 | TGTGCCATCAGTGAGGCTCTAGCGGGAGGTACTAGCACAGATACGCAGTATTTT | CAISEALAGGTSTDTQYF
TRBJ1-5 | - | - | TRBV9 | TGTGCCAGCAGCCCCCGCGACAGTCAGCCCCAGCATTTT | CASSPRDSQPQHF
TRBJ2-7 | - | - | TRBV6-5 | TGTGCCAGCAGTTACTCTAGCGGCGGTAGCTCCTACGAGCAGTACTTC | CASSYSSGGSSYEQYF
TRBJ2-3 | - | few | TRBV7-9 | TGTGCCAGCAGCCTGGGGGTTGGGACAGATACGCAGTATTTT | CASSLGVGTDTQYF
TRBJ1-2 | - | - | TRBV2 | TGTGCCAGCAGGCGGACGGCTGAAGGCTACACCTTC | CASRRTAEGYTF
TRBJ1-2 | - | - | TRBV29-1 | TGCAGCGTTGAATTGGGGCGGAACTATGGCTACACCTTC | CSVELGRNYGYTF
TRBJ1-1 | TRBD1 | - | TRBV5-1 | TGCGCCAGCAGCGGGGGACAGGGGAATATGAACACTGAAGCTTTCTTT | CASSGGQGNMNTEAFF
TRBJ2-3 | TRBD2 | - | TRBV5-1 | TGCGCCAGCAGCTTGTGGCTAGCGGGGACAGATACGCAGTATTTT | CASSLWLAGTDTQYF
TRBJ1-2 | - | - | TRBV7-9 | TGTGCCAGCACTGGGACCAACTATGGCTACACCTTC | CASTGTNYGYTF
TRBJ1-6 | - | - | TRBV2 | TGTGCCAGCAACCCCGGGCCGGGCTCACCCCTCCACTTT | CASNPGPGSPLHF
TRBJ1-6 | - | - | TRBV15 | TGTGCCACCAGCAGAGAGGGAGAAAATTCACCCCTCCACTTT | CATSREGENSPLHF
TRBJ1-1 | - | few | TRBV29-1 | TGCAGCGTTGAAATAGTGGGCACTGAAGCTTTCTTT | CSVEIVGTEAFF
TRBJ1-2 | - | - | TRBV25-1 | TGTGCCAGCAGTGGGAACCGGACGCCTCGGGTCGGCTACACCTTC | CASSGNRTPRVGYTF
TRBJ2-7 | TRBD1 | - | TRBV6-1 | TGTGCCAGCAGGACAGGGGGCTTCTACGAGCAGTACTTC | CASRTGGFYEQYF
TRBJ1-2 | TRBD1 | - | TRBV2 | TGTGCCAGCAGAGAACGGGACAGGGTTGGTGGCTACACCTTC | CASRERDRVGGYTF
TRBJ1-6 | TRBD1 | - | TRBV7-3 | TGTGCCAGCAGCTTAAGAGGACAGGGGTATTCACCCCTCCACTTT | CASSLRGQGYSPLHF
TRBJ2-5 | - | - | TRBV5-1 | TGCGCCAGCAAAACAGGAGGACAAGAGACCCAGTACTTC | CASKTGGQETQYF
TRBJ2-1 | - | - | TRBV5-1 | TGCGCCAGCAGCTTGGCCTTTGGGAGATACAATGAGCAGTTCTTC | CASSLAFGRYNEQFF
TRBJ1-2 | - | - | TRBV28 | TGTGCCAGCAGTTTGAATAGGCACTATGGCTACACCTTC | CASSLNRHYGYTF
TRBJ2-3 | TRBD2 | - | TRBV30 | TGTGCCTGGAGTGGGGGGGGATTGACAGATACGCAGTATTTT | CAWSGGGLTDTQYF
TRBJ1-1 | TRBD1 | - | TRBV29-1 | TGCAGCGTGGGGGGACAGGGGAACACTGAAGCTTTCTTT | CSVGGQGNTEAFF
TRBJ2-7 | - | - | TRBV29-1 | TGCAGCGTTGAAGTTGTCACTACCCCCCGCGAGCAGTACTTC | CSVEVVTTPREQYF
TRBJ1-6 | - | - | TRBV9 | TGTGCCAGCAGCGTTTCCGGGACTCATAATTCACCCCTCCACTTT | CASSVSGTHNSPLHF
TRBJ2-3 | - | - | TRBV6-1 | TGTGCCAGCACCCAAACCCGGGACTCGCATACGCAGTATTTT | CASTQTRDSHTQYF
TRBJ2-1 | TRBD1 | - | TRBV5-1 | TGCGCCAGCAGCTTGTCCCGGGACAGGGGAGTCGCCTACAATGAGCAGTTCTTC | CASSLSRDRGVAYNEQFF